The clone carrying this T cell receptor beta chain was observed a handful of times. The data belong to a study of human T cells and chemical hapten exposure. About the study: Recorded diagnoses among the mostly female patients were alopecia areata, totalis or universalis.

Each CDR3 protein gets one entry after TCRdb re-called the RACE reads with MiXCR. The sample lists 150,000 to 200,000 distinct CDR3 sequences, about 15% occurring once. Germline V CDR1 and CDR2: SNHLY, FYNNEI. V shed 5 bases and J shed 4 bases, with 8 bases lying between them. The CDR3 runs to 12 residues. Time point specified: patch test 1, 2 weeks after DPC sensitization. The treatment: therapeutic diphenylcyclopropenone sensitization with weekly scalp DPC. This clonotype was obtained from a woman aged 25-40 years with alopecia areata. Some clones in this sample may be carry-over from other donors' samples. The source material was whole blood, sampled in connection with sensitization to the hapten diphenylcyclopropenone (DPC). The genes are TRBV2 and TRBJ1-2, with unresolved D. DNA of the CDR3: TGTGCCAGCAGTTCGGGTACCTATGGCTACACCTTC. Translated: CASSSGTYGYTF.